Listed below are T cell receptor beta chains from one sample, sequenced in a study of radiation and T cells in renal cell carcinoma. Generated by immunoSEQ multiplex PCR, the TCRdb table keeps only in-frame clones and is missing some. The sample contains fewer than 200,000 clones, around 89% of which appear only once. The material was blood, obtained from a patient whose treatment included radiotherapy and nephrectomy. The receptors were sampled from a woman aged 50 to 60 with renal cell carcinoma. CDR3s include the opening cysteine and the closing phenylalanine or tryptophan. The D gene is left open where the match is weak. Only part of the rows carry a size: once, few, many, or a class if the clone is expanded.

D: NA
V: TRBV7-9
size: NA
length: 15
J: TRBJ1-6
DNA: TGTGCCAGCAGCTCCCACGCACAGCCTTCCTCACCCCTCCACTTT
CDR3: CASSSHAQPSSPLHF

D: NA
V: TRBV19
size: NA
length: 14
J: TRBJ1-5
DNA: TGTGCCAGTAGAACGAATCCACAGGGCCAGCCCCAGCATTTT
CDR3: CASRTNPQGQPQHF

D: NA
V: TRBV6-1
size: NA
length: 15
J: TRBJ2-2
DNA: TGTGCCAGCAGTGAAGCCGTTTTGAACACCGGGGAGCTGTTTTTT
CDR3: CASSEAVLNTGELFF

D: NA
V: TRBV7-9
size: few
length: 12
J: TRBJ2-1
DNA: TGTGCCAGCACACCGCCCTACAATGAGCAGTTCTTC
CDR3: CASTPPYNEQFF

D: NA
V: TRBV10-3
size: NA
length: 13
J: TRBJ2-7
DNA: TGTGCCATCAGTGAGGAGCGTTGGAACGAGCAGTACTTC
CDR3: CAISEERWNEQYF

D: NA
V: TRBV19
size: NA
length: 16
J: TRBJ2-6
DNA: TGTGCCAGTACCAACGGCGGGACGGCAGGGGCCAACGTCCTGACTTTC
CDR3: CASTNGGTAGANVLTF

D: NA
V: TRBV6-1
size: NA
length: 13
J: TRBJ2-5
DNA: TGTGCCAGCAGTCTAGTTTTACAAGAGACCCAGTACTTC
CDR3: CASSLVLQETQYF

D: NA
V: TRBV6-1
size: NA
length: 11
J: TRBJ2-7
DNA: TGTGCCAGCAAGGCAGGCTACGAGCAGTACTTC
CDR3: CASKAGYEQYF

D: NA
V: TRBV7-2
size: NA
length: 13
J: TRBJ1-2
DNA: TGTGCCAGCAGCCCCGGGACAACCCTTGGCTACACCTTC
CDR3: CASSPGTTLGYTF

D: NA
V: TRBV2
size: NA
length: 13
J: TRBJ1-1
DNA: TGTGCCAGCAGCCCCGGGCCAGCAACTGAAGCTTTCTTT
CDR3: CASSPGPATEAFF

D: TRBD2
V: TRBV7-3
size: NA
length: 15
J: TRBJ2-1
DNA: TGTGCCAGCAGCCGGGGGAGGGGCTCCTACAATGAGCAGTTCTTC
CDR3: CASSRGRGSYNEQFF

D: TRBD1
V: TRBV7-3
size: NA
length: 13
J: TRBJ1-2
DNA: TGTGCCAGCAGCTTGGGACAGAACTATGGCTACACCTTC
CDR3: CASSLGQNYGYTF

D: NA
V: TRBV19
size: NA
length: 15
J: TRBJ1-4
DNA: TGTGCCAGTAGTGAGTCAGGCGCAACTAATGAAAAACTGTTTTTT
CDR3: CASSESGATNEKLFF

D: TRBD1
V: TRBV6-5
size: NA
length: 14
J: TRBJ2-7
DNA: TGTGCCAGCAGGATAGGGGACAGTCGGTACGAGCAGTACTTC
CDR3: CASRIGDSRYEQYF

D: TRBD1
V: TRBV25-1
size: NA
length: 13
J: TRBJ1-2
DNA: TGTGCCAGCAGTGTGGACAGGGACTATGGCTACACCTTC
CDR3: CASSVDRDYGYTF

D: NA
V: TRBV5-1
size: NA
length: 14
J: TRBJ2-5
DNA: TGCGCCAGCAGCCGACTAGACAACCAAGAGACCCAGTACTTC
CDR3: CASSRLDNQETQYF

D: NA
V: TRBV27
size: NA
length: 13
J: TRBJ1-1
DNA: TGTGCCAGCAGTTGGGGCCGGGACACTGAAGCTTTCTTT
CDR3: CASSWGRDTEAFF

D: NA
V: TRBV5-1
size: NA
length: 14
J: TRBJ1-3
DNA: TGCGCCAGCAGCTGGGGGACCGCAAAAAACACCATATATTTT
CDR3: CASSWGTAKNTIYF

D: NA
V: TRBV28
size: few
length: 12
J: TRBJ1-1
DNA: TGTGCCAGCACTGCGGACGGAAATGAAGCTTTCTTT
CDR3: CASTADGNEAFF

D: NA
V: TRBV5-1
size: NA
length: 15
J: TRBJ1-2
DNA: TGCGCCAGCAGCTTGGAGGCCGGGAGGCAATATGGCTACACCTTC
CDR3: CASSLEAGRQYGYTF

D: NA
V: TRBV7-8
size: NA
length: 16
J: TRBJ2-3
DNA: TGTGCCAGCAGCACCCAAAGGACAGGAGGGCCAGATACGCAGTATTTT
CDR3: CASSTQRTGGPDTQYF

D: NA
V: TRBV6-5
size: NA
length: 13
J: TRBJ1-1
DNA: TGTGCCAGCACTCACGAGGGGGGGTTGTATGCTTTCTTT
CDR3: CASTHEGGLYAFF

D: TRBD1
V: TRBV5-1
size: NA
length: 14
J: TRBJ2-1
DNA: TGCGCCAGCAGCTTAACAGGGGGCGTCAATGAGCAGTTCTTC
CDR3: CASSLTGGVNEQFF